This TCR beta chain came from a study of shared clonotypes between healthy human individuals. V trimming: 8 bases; J trimming: 2 bases; junction bases outside the gene matches: 5. Germline V gives CDR1 SQVTM, CDR2 ANQGSEA. The CDR3 runs to 12 residues. Execution of the assay was at deep level. As handled by the study authors: Junction-only sequences produced by ImmunoSEQ had no quality scores, so filtering differed. Only in-frame clones appear in the TCRdb table, and some are missing; sequencing was by immunoSEQ multiplex PCR. The V and J calls and clone size come from that table; D and trimming were worked out from the DNA. The sample consists of about 300,000 clones, about 74% of them appearing once. Details on this clone: Its antigen is undetermined.

Study-level points and caveats: Around 5.4% of naive CD4 clonotypes were common to a few donors.

The source of this sequence is a man aged 25-45 years in good health. This chain joins TRBV29-1 and TRBJ1-1, with 7 positions matching TRBD1. The sequencing sample was made of memory CD4+ T cells sorted from blood. Sample subset: CD45RA-negative fraction. CDR3 sequence: CSIGQANTEAFF. The CDR3 bases are TGCAGCATCGGACAGGCCAACACTGAAGCTTTCTTT.